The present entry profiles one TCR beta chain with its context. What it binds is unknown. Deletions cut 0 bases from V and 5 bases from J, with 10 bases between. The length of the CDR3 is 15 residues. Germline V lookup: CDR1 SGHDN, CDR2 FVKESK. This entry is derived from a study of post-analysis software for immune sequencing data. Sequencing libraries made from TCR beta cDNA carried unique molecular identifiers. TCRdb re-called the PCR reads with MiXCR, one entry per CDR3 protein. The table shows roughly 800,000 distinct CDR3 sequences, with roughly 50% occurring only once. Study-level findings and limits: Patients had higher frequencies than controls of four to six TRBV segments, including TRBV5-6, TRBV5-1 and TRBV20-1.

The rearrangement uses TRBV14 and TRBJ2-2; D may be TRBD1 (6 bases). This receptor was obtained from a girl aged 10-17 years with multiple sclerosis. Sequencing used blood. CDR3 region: CASSQEGGRTGELFF. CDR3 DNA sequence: TGTGCCAGCAGCCAAGAAGGGGGAAGGACCGGGGAGCTGTTTTTT.